This T cell receptor beta chain was identified in a study of PD-1 blockade in classical Hodgkin lymphoma. All trial patients relapsed after autologous stem cell transplantation. Method: immunoSEQ multiplex PCR; TCRdb's copy keeps in-frame clones and lacks some. Of approximately 34,000 clones listed, roughly 80% are singletons. Worth noting for this clone: Its matching antigen is unknown.

Regarding the study as a whole: TCR diversity rose significantly by C4D1 in CD4+ but not CD8+ cells. Lower baseline TCR diversity was reported for newly diagnosed patients than for healthy donors. Why repertoires differed is undefined; disease activity or prior therapy possibly contributed.

Germline CDR1 SGHTA, CDR2 FQGNSA. Trimming stripped 4 bases from V and 0 bases from J, with 7 bases between. The CDR3 totals 14 residues. V gene TRBV7-2 combines with J gene TRBJ1-3; D perhaps matches TRBD1 (5 bases). This receptor was identified in a human donor with classical Hodgkin lymphoma. Sequenced here: peripheral blood mononuclear cells (PBMCs), sampled at baseline. The CDR3 nucleotides read TGTGCCAGCAGCTGGGACCTCTCTGGAAACACCATATATTTT. Encoded protein: CASSWDLSGNTIYF.